A single sample gave rise to the 31 T cell receptor beta chains below, sequenced in a study of Graves' ophthalmopathy and Graves' hyperthyroidism. Amplifying from RNA transcripts, the study obtained TCR beta CDR3 regions. Following a first-round RT-PCR that used HTBI primers, a second-round multiplex PCR was carried out. One entry per CDR3 protein, called by TCRdb with MiXCR from the multiplex PCR reads. The sample lists about 380,000 distinct CDR3 sequences; approximately 15% were seen once. Sequenced input: peripheral blood. The receptors were sampled from a woman under 30 with stable Graves' hyperthyroidism.

This clonotype was seen a handful of times. This chain connects TRBV9 to TRBJ1-2; 10 positions match TRBD1. The CDR3 runs 15 residues. Germline lookup yields CDR1 SGDLS and CDR2 YYNGEE. Trimming removed 6 bases from V and 2 bases from J; junction bases left unmatched: 7. The CDR3: CASNHKGQGNYGYTF. The CDR3 DNA reads TGTGCCAGCAACCATAAGGGACAGGGGAACTATGGCTACACCTTC.

This clonotype was counted between two and nine times. The J gene is TRBJ1-5, the V gene TRBV5-1, with TRBD1 matching over 9 bases. V shed 5 bases, J shed 4 bases, and the junction held 7 bases outside the gene matches. The CDR3 is 15 residues long. Germline V gene sequence: CDR1 SGHRS, CDR2 YFSETQ. CDR3 sequence (DNA): TGCGCCAGCAGGATGACAGGGGGGTTAAATCAGCCCCAGCATTTT. Amino acids: CASRMTGGLNQPQHF.

This clonotype was seen many times. The rearrangement joins TRBV12-3 or TRBV12-4 to TRBJ1-3, with no clear D. CDR3 length equals 15 residues. V was clipped by 5 bases and J by 4 bases, with 15 bases between them. The CDR3 here is CASSPLTEVGNTIYF. The CDR3 DNA reads TGTGCCAGCAGTCCCTTAACGGAAGTCGGAAACACCATATATTTT.

The rearrangement uses TRBV4-1 and TRBJ2-5, with 9 bases aligning to TRBD2. From germline, CDR1 is MGHRA and CDR2 YSYEKL. The junction had 16 bases not matched to a gene; V was cut back by 3 bases and J by 5 bases. The CDR3 runs 18 residues. This CDR3 reads CASSQPGGLGTSRETQYF. The CDR3 nucleotides read TGCGCCAGCAGCCAGCCCGGGGGTCTGGGGACTAGCAGGGAGACCCAGTACTTC.

This clonotype was counted ten times or more. J is TRBJ2-5 and V is TRBV3-1, with D perhaps matching TRBD1 (5 bases). The germline gives CDR1 LGHDT, CDR2 YNNKEL (reference sequence). The CDR3 extends over 14 amino acids. Trimming stripped 3 bases from V and 3 bases from J, with 11 bases between. CDR3 sequence (DNA): TGTGCCAGCAGCCAGGACCTGGACAAAGAGACCCAGTACTTC. Translated, it gives CASSQDLDKETQYF.

This clonotype was recorded many times. The chain joins TRBV6-1 to TRBJ1-5; D is uncertain. CDR3 length equals 16 residues. Germline V gene lookup returns CDR1 MNHNS and CDR2 SASEGT. V gave up 7 bases and J gave up 2 bases, with 18 bases separating them. The CDR3 bases are TGTGCCAGCAAGTATGCCGCTATAACGGGCAATCAGCCCCAGCATTTT. The encoded protein is CASKYAAITGNQPQHF.

This clonotype has ten or more counts. This chain links TRBV7-2 with TRBJ1-2, with 7 bases identical to TRBD1. Germline V lookup: CDR1 SGHTA, CDR2 FQGNSA. This CDR3 contains 16 residues. Losses at the gene ends were 0 bases for V and 1 base for J; bases not matched to a gene: 5. Here the CDR3 DNA reads TGTGCCAGCAGCTTAGCAGGGGGACAGAATAACTATGGCTACACCTTC. It translates to CASSLAGGQNNYGYTF.

This clonotype was detected ten times or more. J is TRBJ1-2 and V is TRBV12-3 or TRBV12-4; the D gene is possibly TRBD1 (5 bases). The length of the CDR3 is 13 residues. Between the trimmed V and J ends, which lost 3 bases and 4 bases, there was a span of 9 bases. This chain's CDR3 is CASSFPRAYGYTF. The CDR3 nucleotides are TGTGCCAGCAGTTTCCCCAGGGCCTATGGCTACACCTTC.

This clonotype came up many times. This chain links TRBV7-6 with TRBJ1-1; D unresolved. Trimming removed 1 base from V and 0 bases from J, with 9 bases in between. CDR1 and CDR2 from the germline V gene are SGHVS and FNYEAQ. CDR3 length equals 15 residues. In DNA, the CDR3 is TGTGCCAGCAGCTTAGGTCCGAGTATGAACACTGAAGCTTTCTTT. It translates to CASSLGPSMNTEAFF. Variable domain in full (rest from reference TRBV7-6 and TRBJ1-1): GAGVSQSPRYKVTKRGQDVALRCDPISGHVSLYWYRQALGQGPEFLTYFNYEAQQDKSGLPNDRFSAERPEGSISTLTIQRTEQRDSAMYRCASSLGPSMNTEAFFGQGTRLTVV.

Ten or more counts support this clonotype. CDR3 sequence: CASNGMSEKLFF. The CDR3 coding sequence is TGTGCCAGTAACGGGATGTCGGAAAAACTGTTTTTT. The V gene is TRBV19, the J gene TRBJ1-4; unclear D gene. V lost 7 bases, J lost 8 bases, and 11 bases lay in between. The CDR3 covers 12 residues. Germline assignment: CDR1 LNHDA and CDR2 SQIVND (reference sequence).

This clonotype was recorded at least ten times. The chain combines TRBV28 with TRBJ2-2; maybe TRBD2 (6 bases). Trimming removed 7 bases from V and 2 bases from J, with 17 bases in between. Germline CDR1 MDHEN, CDR2 SYDVKM. This CDR3 is 16 amino acids long. Written as DNA, the CDR3 is TGTGCCAGCACCGAGGGGAGGACTCATAACACCGGGGAGCTGTTTTTT. Translating gives CASTEGRTHNTGELFF.

This clonotype showed up many times. The chain joins TRBV11-2 to TRBJ2-7; possible D gene TRBD2, 5 bases. The CDR3 consists of 16 residues. With 1 base removed from V and 0 bases from J, the gap between germline ends came to 13 bases. Germline CDR1 is SGHAT and CDR2 is FQNNGV. CDR3 in amino acids: CASSLGRGTASYEQYF. The CDR3 coding sequence is TGTGCCAGCAGCTTAGGTCGGGGAACTGCCTCCTACGAGCAGTACTTC.

The DNA of the CDR3 is TGTGCCAGCAGCTTTTACCCGACAGGGGGTGAGACCCAGTACTTC. The encoded protein is CASSFYPTGGETQYF. This chain joins TRBV7-2 and TRBJ2-5; 9 positions agree with TRBD1. CDR3 length: 15 residues. Germline CDR1 SGHTA, CDR2 FQGNSA. J was trimmed by 5 bases and V by 3 bases; bases with no gene match: 7.

The chain combines TRBV20-1 with TRBJ2-1; D not resolved. The germline V gene has CDR1 DFQATT and CDR2 SNEGSKA (reference sequence). Trimming cost V 2 bases and J 0 bases, with 8 bases left between them. The CDR3 consists of 14 residues. CDR3 residues: CSARQFSSYNEQFF. The CDR3 bases are TGCAGTGCTAGACAGTTTAGCTCCTACAATGAGCAGTTCTTC.

The sample holds many counts of this clonotype. The chain combines TRBV19 with TRBJ1-5, with a tentative D call TRBD1 (6 bases). The CDR3 totals 15 residues. V was cut by 5 bases and J by 6 bases, with 17 bases left in between. The germline V gene encodes CDR1 LNHDA and CDR2 SQIVND (reference sequence). The DNA of the CDR3 is TGTGCCAGTAGTGCGACCACAGGGTCACGTCAGCCCCAGCATTTT. As protein: CASSATTGSRQPQHF.

This clonotype was seen at least ten times. The chain couples TRBV29-1 to TRBJ1-1, with D hard to call. Germline CDR1 is SQVTM and CDR2 is ANQGSEA. The CDR3 runs 12 residues. The V gene lost 5 bases and the J gene lost 4 bases, with 11 bases spanning the gap. CDR3 coding DNA: TGCAGCGTTCCCATGGGTTTCACTGAAGCTTTCTTT. Translated, it gives CSVPMGFTEAFF.

In this sample, this clonotype turned up a few times. The chain combines TRBV12-3 or TRBV12-4 with TRBJ1-2; TRBD1 aligns across 7 bases. This CDR3 is built from 14 residues. Trimming at V came to 5 bases and at J to 4 bases, leaving 7 bases not matched to a gene. The CDR3 nucleotides are TGTGCCAGCAGTCCCGGACAGGTTAGCTATGGCTACACCTTC. Translated: CASSPGQVSYGYTF.

This clonotype was seen at least ten times. The J gene is TRBJ1-2, the V gene TRBV6-2 or TRBV6-3; D not certain. CDR1 and CDR2 from the germline V gene are MNHEY and SVGEGT. The CDR3 is made up of 14 amino acids. The V gene lost 0 bases and the J gene lost 8 bases, with 13 bases spanning the gap. CDR3 sequence (DNA): TGTGCCAGCAGTTACTCACGCGCGGCCTCCGGCTACACCTTC. Its translation: CASSYSRAASGYTF.

There are many counts of this clonotype. The V and J genes are TRBV6-2 or TRBV6-3 and TRBJ1-5; TRBD1 matches at 9 bases. V gave up 6 bases and J gave up 0 bases; unmatched junction bases: 6. The CDR3 has 16 residues. The germline CDR1 and CDR2 sequences are MNHEY and SVGEGT. Written as DNA, the CDR3 is TGTGCCAGCAGCTCTGGGACAGGGCCTAGCAATCAGCCCCAGCATTTT. It yields the protein CASSSGTGPSNQPQHF.

The CDR3 sequence is CASSAAGTGSTEAFF. For the CDR3, the DNA is TGTGCCAGCAGCGCGGCCGGGACAGGGTCCACTGAAGCTTTCTTT. This sequence joins TRBV13 and TRBJ1-1, with 9 bases that match TRBD1. Germline values: CDR1 PRHDT, CDR2 FYEKMQ (reference sequence). After removal of 5 bases from V and 4 bases from J, the junction contained 8 bases not matched to a gene. CDR3 length equals 15 residues. The complete variable domain, with remaining parts taken from reference TRBV13 and TRBJ1-1, reads AAGVIQSPRHLIKEKRETATLKCYPIPRHDTVYWYQQGPGQDPQFLISFYEKMQSDKGSIPDRFSAQQFSDYHSELNMSSLELGDSALYFCASSAAGTGSTEAFFGQGTRLTVV.

The rearrangement uses TRBV6-2 or TRBV6-3 and TRBJ1-6; 9 bases are shared with TRBD1. V gave up 5 bases and J gave up 7 bases; unmatched junction bases: 9. Germline assignment: CDR1 MNHEY and CDR2 SVGEGT. This CDR3 is built from 16 residues. CDR3: CASSLRTGASNSPLHF. CDR3 sequence (DNA): TGTGCCAGCAGTCTTCGGACAGGGGCGTCCAATTCACCCCTCCACTTT.

This clonotype was seen more than once but under ten times. The chain couples TRBV12-5 to TRBJ2-7; 9 bases are shared with TRBD1. The CDR3 runs 15 residues. The junction had 10 bases not matched to a gene; V was cut back by 3 bases and J by 7 bases. Germline V gene lookup returns CDR1 LGHNT and CDR2 FRNRAP. The CDR3 sequence is CASGLTGGASGEQYF. CDR3 sequence (DNA): TGTGCTAGTGGTTTAACAGGGGGCGCTTCAGGAGAGCAGTACTTC.

This chain links TRBV6-4 with TRBJ2-2; 9 bases match TRBD1. Trimming removed 6 bases from V and 0 bases from J; junction bases left unmatched: 14. The CDR3 is made up of 19 amino acids. Germline CDR1 is MRHNA and CDR2 is SNTAGT. The DNA for the CDR3 is TGTGCCAGCAGCATAGACGGGACAGGGAGTCGGGCGAACACCGGGGAGCTGTTTTTT. Encoded protein: CASSIDGTGSRANTGELFF.

This clonotype was recorded many times. This chain joins TRBV6-2 or TRBV6-3 and TRBJ2-7; no reliable D call. The CDR3 runs to 13 residues. V was pared by 7 bases and J by 4 bases, with 14 bases between. Germline CDR1 is MNHEY and CDR2 is SVGEGT. The CDR3 region has the DNA TGTGCCAGCACTGAACCTGGATTGTACGAGCAGTACTTC. It translates to CASTEPGLYEQYF.

This clonotype was found many times. The CDR3 loop is CASSYTSGGQETQYF. The CDR3 region has the DNA TGTGCCAGCAGTTACACTAGCGGGGGCCAAGAGACCCAGTACTTC. The V call is TRBV6-2 or TRBV6-3, the J call TRBJ2-5, with TRBD2 identical over 11 bases. With 2 bases clipped from V and 1 base from J, the junction kept 0 bases outside the gene matches. CDR1 and CDR2 from the germline V gene are MNHEY and SVGEGT. The CDR3 sequence is 15 residues long.

This clonotype has more than one count but fewer than ten. J is TRBJ1-5 and V is TRBV28; TRBD1 is a possible D gene (5 bases). Germline V lookup: CDR1 MDHEN, CDR2 SYDVKM. V lost 6 bases, J lost 4 bases, and 16 bases lay in between. CDR3 length: 15 amino acids. The CDR3 DNA follows: TGTGCCAGCAGCACGGGGGGTATCGGGAATCAGCCCCAGCATTTT. Protein: CASSTGGIGNQPQHF.

The chain links TRBV19 to TRBJ1-1; possible D gene TRBD1, 5 bases. V dropped 5 bases and J dropped 4 bases, with 8 bases sitting between them. This CDR3 has 12 amino acids. Germline V lookup: CDR1 LNHDA, CDR2 SQIVND (reference sequence). This CDR3 reads CASSGAGTEAFF. The CDR3 bases are TGTGCCAGTAGTGGGGCTGGCACTGAAGCTTTCTTT.

The genes are TRBV20-1 and TRBJ2-7, with 8 positions matching TRBD1. The CDR3 is made up of 13 amino acids. Germline values: CDR1 DFQATT, CDR2 SNEGSKA (reference sequence). Trimming at V came to 5 bases and at J to 1 base, leaving 4 bases not matched to a gene. CDR3 loop: CSALGQGSYEQYF. The CDR3 DNA is TGCAGTGCTCTTGGACAGGGTTCCTACGAGCAGTACTTC.

This clonotype was seen a few times. A single base separates this from a much larger clone, so it may be a read error. V is TRBV2 and J is TRBJ2-5; D might be TRBD1 (6 bases). Germline V gene data show CDR1 as SNHLY and CDR2 as FYNNEI. V was pared by 3 bases and J by 4 bases, with 9 bases between. This CDR3 region has 13 residues. The DNA of the CDR3 is TGTGCCAGCAGTGAGGGGGCGGGAGAGACCCAGTACTTC. It codes for CASSEGAGETQYF.

The table lists this clonotype with many counts. The chain couples TRBV7-2 to TRBJ2-5; D gene ambiguous. The germline CDR1 and CDR2 sequences are SGHTA and FQGNSA. Trimming removed 4 bases from V and 5 bases from J, with 17 bases in between. The CDR3 is 15 amino acids. The CDR3 sequence is CASSSGGRTIETQYF. The CDR3 DNA follows: TGTGCCAGCAGCTCCGGCGGCAGGACGATTGAGACCCAGTACTTC.

This clonotype was recorded at least ten times. The CDR3 DNA is TGTGCCAGCAGGGGGACGGCGACTAACTATGGCTACACCTTC. Its protein is CASRGTATNYGYTF. The chain carries TRBV12-3 or TRBV12-4 and TRBJ1-2, with D tentatively TRBD1 (5 bases). CDR3 length equals 14 residues. V was clipped by 6 bases and J by 0 bases, with 11 bases between them.